This entry is about one T cell receptor beta chain. Its binding antigen is unknown. Base quality data are lacking; no much larger clone is found one base away. The sample comes from a study of shared clonotypes between healthy human individuals (dated by TCRdb to between 2020 and 2021). Regarding the complete study: A couple of women and a few men aged 18 to 49 years were included in the cohort. Per donor, three plates each were used for CD4 naive and CD4 memory, two for CD8 naive, and one for CD8 memory. To estimate repertoire size and how much clonotypes are shared between individuals, the study performed deep sequencing of blood TCR repertoires from a handful of healthy adults. To increase sequencing depth and limit assay-specific biases, different laboratories used diverse techniques to prepare libraries and sequence TCR repertoires. Each donor's leukapheresis produced roughly between roughly 0.85 and 9.5 billion PBMCs. What the authors observed across the whole study: Sampling was restricted to blood, and TCR repertoires in tissues likely differ from the TCR repertoires found in blood. Because the study included a small number of donors, the genetic and exposure-history diversity represented was limited. Naive subsets generally had larger estimated clonotype richness than memory subsets did. Compared with non-shared clonotypes, the clonotypes found in all four sorted-subset donors had higher generation probabilities. Incomplete sequencing was indicated by rarefaction of sorted-subset datasets, despite the large sequencing depth. Pairwise subsampling indicated that sequencing depth was expected to affect the degree of clonotype sharing among donors. Sharing across a handful of donors was observed for around 5% of naive CD4, under 4% of naive CD8, over 2% of memory CD4, and approximately 0.41% of memory CD8 clonotypes.

Via the germline V gene, CDR1 is SGHRS and CDR2 YFSETQ. Trimming removed 4 bases from V and 5 bases from J, leaving 9 bases between the germline ends. Spanning cysteine to phenylalanine, the CDR3 consists of 12 amino acids. The kept DNA is CDR3 alone, 36 bases in frame from the first base. Using the deep immunoSEQ assay, TCR CDR3 regions were amplified from genomic DNA by multiplex PCR. Extracted genomic DNA from each cell subset was spread evenly across all wells of several immunoSEQ 96-well plates, with each plate serving as a replicate. For sorted subsets, each replicate PCR was loaded with roughly 190 ng genomic DNA, equivalent to 32,000 or so T cell genomes. Purified libraries were measured with a Qubit 3.0 fluorometer, size-checked on a Bioanalyzer 2100, and measured again with the KAPA Library Quantification kit. Each immunoSEQ 96-well plate was sequenced on its own single-read 150-cycle Illumina NextSeq 550 flow cell. The study's processing was this. Because only junctional sequences without quality scores were contained in the immunoSEQ output, filtering matching that applied to full-length reads could not be performed. To assign V/J genes and CDR3, sequences were annotated against IMGT germline references using PyIR, a Python wrapper for IgBLAST v1.9. Reads with weak V/J assignments (E-value above 1e-6), missing CDR3, stop codons, out-of-frame junctions, or ambiguous translated residues were removed. V3J clonotypes were defined by identical inferred V gene, J gene, and CDR3 amino acid sequence. The percentage overlap between two repertoires was calculated by dividing the number of shared unique clonotypes by the size of the smaller repertoire. RTK rarefaction, the Chao1 estimator, and Recon v2.1 estimates of unobserved clonotypes were used to assess repertoire richness. Generation probabilities for all TCRbeta clonotypes obtained by the gDNA method from a handful of donors were computed using OLGA. In TCRdb, the immuneACCESS table is reduced to in-frame sequences with V and J assigned. These tables do not hold every clone; where another copy was compared, an unresolved V gene accounts for under half, and the others remain unexplained. For V, J and clone size, that table is used; D and trimming come from the DNA. The sample records around 700,000 clones, roughly 70% of which are singletons. The top ten hold approximately 1.6% of the sample.

Donors were healthy HIV-negative adults with no recently reported acute infections or vaccinations. Only Caucasian adults living in Nashville, Tennessee, USA were represented among the donors. CD4+ T cells were enriched by magnetic negative selection; naive cells were then positively selected on CD45RA, and the negative fraction formed the memory subset. Blood was obtained by leukapheresis, after which PBMCs were separated by Ficoll-Histopaque density gradient centrifugation and cryopreserved in liquid nitrogen vapor phase. Purity and quantity of every magnetically sorted T cell population were checked by analytical flow cytometry. Genomic DNA was isolated from each sorted fraction and quantified by UV absorbance on a Nanodrop 2000c.

The sample comprised memory CD4+ T cells sorted from blood. This specimen's cell subset or site label, per the study, means: CD45RA-negative fraction. This TCR came from a woman in her twenties or thirties in good health. This chain is built from TRBV5-1 and TRBJ2-5; there is no confident call for the D gene. The CDR3 corresponds to CASSPPAETQYF. The nucleotide sequence reads as follows: TGCGCCAGCAGCCCCCCTGCGGAGACCCAGTACTTC.